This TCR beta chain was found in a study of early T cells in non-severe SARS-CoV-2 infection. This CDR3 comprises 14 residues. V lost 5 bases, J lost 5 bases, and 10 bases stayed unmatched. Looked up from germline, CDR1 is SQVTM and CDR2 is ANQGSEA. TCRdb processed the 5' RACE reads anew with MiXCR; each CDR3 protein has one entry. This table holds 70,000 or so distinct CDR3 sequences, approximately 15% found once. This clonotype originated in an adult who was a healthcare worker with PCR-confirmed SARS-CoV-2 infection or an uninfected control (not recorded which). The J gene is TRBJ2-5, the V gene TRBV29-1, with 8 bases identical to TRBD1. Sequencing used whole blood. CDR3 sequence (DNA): TGCAGCGTTCAACCCACAGGGGGGCGTGAGACCCAGTACTTC. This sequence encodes CSVQPTGGRETQYF.